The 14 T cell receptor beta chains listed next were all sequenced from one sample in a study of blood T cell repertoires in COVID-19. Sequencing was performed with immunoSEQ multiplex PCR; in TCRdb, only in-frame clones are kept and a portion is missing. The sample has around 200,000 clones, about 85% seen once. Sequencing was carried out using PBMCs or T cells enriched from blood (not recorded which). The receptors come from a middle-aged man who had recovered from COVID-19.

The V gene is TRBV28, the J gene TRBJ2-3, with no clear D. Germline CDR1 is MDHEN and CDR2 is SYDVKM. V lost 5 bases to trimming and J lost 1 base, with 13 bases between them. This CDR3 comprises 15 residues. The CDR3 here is CASSRILAGTDTQYF. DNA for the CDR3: TGTGCCAGCAGTAGGATTTTGGCGGGCACAGATACGCAGTATTTT.

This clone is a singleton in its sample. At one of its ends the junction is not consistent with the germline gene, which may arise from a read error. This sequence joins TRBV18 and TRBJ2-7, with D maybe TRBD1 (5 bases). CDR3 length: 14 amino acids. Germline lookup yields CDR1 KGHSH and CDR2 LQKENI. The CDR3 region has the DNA TGTGCCAGCTCACCAAGACAGAACTCCAACGAGCAGTACTTC. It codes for CASSPRQNSNEQYF.

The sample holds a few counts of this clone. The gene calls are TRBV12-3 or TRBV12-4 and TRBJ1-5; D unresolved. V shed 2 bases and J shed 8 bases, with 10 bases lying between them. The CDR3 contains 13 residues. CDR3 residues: CASSLRSIEPQHF. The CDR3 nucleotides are TGTGCCAGCAGTTTAAGGAGTATAGAGCCCCAGCATTTT.

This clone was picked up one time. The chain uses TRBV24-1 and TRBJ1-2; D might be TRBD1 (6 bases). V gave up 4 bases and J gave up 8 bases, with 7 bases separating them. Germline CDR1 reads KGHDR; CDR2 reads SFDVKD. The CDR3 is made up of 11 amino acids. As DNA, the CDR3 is TGTGCCACCAGTGAAGGGGGAGGCTACACCTTC. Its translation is CATSEGGGYTF.

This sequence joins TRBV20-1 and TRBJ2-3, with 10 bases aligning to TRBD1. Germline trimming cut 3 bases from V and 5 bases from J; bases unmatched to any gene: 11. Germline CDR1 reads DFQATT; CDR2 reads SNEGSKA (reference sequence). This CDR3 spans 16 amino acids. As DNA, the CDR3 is TGCAGTGCTAGTGGAACCGGGACAGGGGCGGAAGATACGCAGTATTTT. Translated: CSASGTGTGAEDTQYF.

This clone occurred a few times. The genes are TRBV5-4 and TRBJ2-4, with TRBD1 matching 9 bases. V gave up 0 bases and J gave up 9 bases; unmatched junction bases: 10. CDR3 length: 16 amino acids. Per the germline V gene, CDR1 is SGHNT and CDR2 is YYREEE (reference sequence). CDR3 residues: CASSLAVEQGAGIQYF. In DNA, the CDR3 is TGTGCCAGCAGCTTGGCCGTTGAACAGGGGGCAGGCATTCAGTACTTC.

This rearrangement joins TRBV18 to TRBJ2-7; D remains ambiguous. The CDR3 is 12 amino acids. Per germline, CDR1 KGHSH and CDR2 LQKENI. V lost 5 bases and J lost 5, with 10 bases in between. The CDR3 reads CASSTSEDEQYF. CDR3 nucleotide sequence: TGTGCCAGCTCAACTTCTGAAGACGAGCAGTACTTC.

CDR3 loop: CASSLVGQPNQPQHF. In DNA, the CDR3 is TGTGCCAGCAGCTTGGTTGGGCAGCCGAATCAGCCCCAGCATTTT. The genes are TRBV5-5 and TRBJ1-5; no firm D call. The CDR3 has 15 residues. Germline CDR1 is SGHKS and CDR2 is YYEKEE (reference sequence). The ends were cut back, 0 bases at V and 4 bases at J, with 11 bases in the middle. The full variable domain, with the rest looked up from reference TRBV5-5 and TRBJ1-5, is DAGVTQSPTHLIKTRGQQVTLRCSPISGHKSVSWYQQVLGQGPQFIFQYYEKEERGRGNFPDRFSARQFPNYSSELNVNALLLGDSALYLCASSLVGQPNQPQHFGDGTRLSIL.

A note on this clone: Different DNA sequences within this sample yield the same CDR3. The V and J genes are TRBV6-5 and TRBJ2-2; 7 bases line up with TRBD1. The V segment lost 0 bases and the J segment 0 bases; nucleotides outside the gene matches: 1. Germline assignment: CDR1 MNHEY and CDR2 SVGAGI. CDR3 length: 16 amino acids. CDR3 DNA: TGTGCCAGCAGTTACTCCGGGACAGCGAACACCGGGGAGCTGTTTTTT. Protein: CASSYSGTANTGELFF.

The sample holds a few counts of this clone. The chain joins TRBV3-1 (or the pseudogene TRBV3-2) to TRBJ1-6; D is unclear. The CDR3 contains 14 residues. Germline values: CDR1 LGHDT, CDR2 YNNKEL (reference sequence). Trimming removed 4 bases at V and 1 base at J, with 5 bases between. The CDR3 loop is CASSPSSYNSPLHF. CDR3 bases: TGTGCCAGCAGCCCCTCGTCCTATAATTCACCCCTCCACTTT.

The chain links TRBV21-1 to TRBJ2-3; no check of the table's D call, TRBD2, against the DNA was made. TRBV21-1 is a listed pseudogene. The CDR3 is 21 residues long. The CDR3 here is CASSSASFDSGLAGEWDTQYF. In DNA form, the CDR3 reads TGTGCCAGCAGTTCGGCTTCGTTTGATTCGGGACTAGCGGGGGAGTGGGATACGCAGTATTTT.

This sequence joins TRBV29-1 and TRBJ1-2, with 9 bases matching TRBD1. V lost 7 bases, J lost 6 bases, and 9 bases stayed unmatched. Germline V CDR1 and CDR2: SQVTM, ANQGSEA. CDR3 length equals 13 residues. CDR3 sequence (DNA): TGCAGCGCTCAGACAGGGGGTTTGCATGGCTACACCTTC. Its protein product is CSAQTGGLHGYTF.

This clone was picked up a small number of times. In nucleotides, the CDR3 is TGTGCCAGCAGAGGCCTAGGACAGGGTTCCTACGAGCAGTACTTC. This encodes CASRGLGQGSYEQYF. This rearrangement joins TRBV28 to TRBJ2-7; TRBD1 matches at 8 bases. After removal of 6 bases from V and 1 base from J, the junction contained 8 bases not matched to a gene. The CDR3 covers 15 residues. The V gene's germline CDR1 is MDHEN and CDR2 SYDVKM.

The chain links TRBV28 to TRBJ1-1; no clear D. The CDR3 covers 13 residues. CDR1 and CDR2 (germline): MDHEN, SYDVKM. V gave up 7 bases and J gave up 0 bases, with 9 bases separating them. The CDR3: CASTTPLNTEAFF. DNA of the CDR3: TGTGCCAGCACCACTCCTTTGAACACTGAAGCTTTCTTT.